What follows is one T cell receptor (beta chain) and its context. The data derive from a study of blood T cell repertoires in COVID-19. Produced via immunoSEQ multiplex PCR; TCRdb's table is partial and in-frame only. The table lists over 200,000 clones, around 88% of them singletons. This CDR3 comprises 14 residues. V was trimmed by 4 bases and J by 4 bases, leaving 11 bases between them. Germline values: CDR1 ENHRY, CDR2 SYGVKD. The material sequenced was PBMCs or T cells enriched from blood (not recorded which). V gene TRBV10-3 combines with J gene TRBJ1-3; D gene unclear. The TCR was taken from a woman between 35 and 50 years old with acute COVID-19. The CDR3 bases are TGTGCCATCAGTGGGGCAGGCTCCGGAAACACCATATATTTT. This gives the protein CAISGAGSGNTIYF.